The text below deals with one T cell receptor (beta chain). The method was immunoSEQ multiplex PCR; TCRdb's version includes in-frame clones alone and lacks a portion of them. Here the sample spans under 60,000 clones, about 90% being singletons. This record comes from a study of T cell changes during pregnancy in multiple sclerosis. Germline trimming cut 2 bases from V and 7 bases from J; bases unmatched to any gene: 6. The CDR3 contains 17 residues. Germline V CDR1 and CDR2: SGHVS, FNYEAQ. The sequences come from CD4+ T cells from peripheral blood mononuclear cells, collected after pregnancy. The TCR was taken from a female donor with multiple sclerosis, enrolled in a pregnancy study. The chain has TRBV7-6 and TRBJ2-1; 15 bases match TRBD2. CDR3 DNA sequence: TGTGCCAGCAGCTTAAGGACTAGCGGGGGGGCTGGGAATGAGCAGTTCTTC. This translates into CASSLRTSGGAGNEQFF.